The entry below gives a single TCR beta chain sequence along with its context. Seattle's cohort entered during active infection and was followed longitudinally. Germline CDR1 MNHNY, CDR2 SVGAGI (reference sequence). Trimming left V 4 bases short and J 5 bases short, with 15 bases between. The CDR3 has 14 residues. The entry originates in a study of blood T cell repertoires in COVID-19. Background on the study: Material from acute and convalescent COVID-19 was sourced from the United States, Italy and Spain. PBMCs, B-cell-depleted T cells, or T cells were the source of the cDNA or gDNA that made up the material.

The assay was immunoSEQ multiplex PCR, and TCRdb's table has in-frame clones only and misses some. The sample holds roughly 180,000 clones, around four fifths seen once. The specimen was peripheral blood. The source of this sequence is a woman aged 40 to 50 with COVID-19, enrolled during active disease. This chain connects TRBV6-6 to TRBJ2-7; perhaps TRBD1 as D (5 bases). In DNA form, the CDR3 reads TGTGCCAGCAGTTTTTTCCAGGGTACAAACGAGCAGTACTTC. This translates into CASSFFQGTNEQYF.